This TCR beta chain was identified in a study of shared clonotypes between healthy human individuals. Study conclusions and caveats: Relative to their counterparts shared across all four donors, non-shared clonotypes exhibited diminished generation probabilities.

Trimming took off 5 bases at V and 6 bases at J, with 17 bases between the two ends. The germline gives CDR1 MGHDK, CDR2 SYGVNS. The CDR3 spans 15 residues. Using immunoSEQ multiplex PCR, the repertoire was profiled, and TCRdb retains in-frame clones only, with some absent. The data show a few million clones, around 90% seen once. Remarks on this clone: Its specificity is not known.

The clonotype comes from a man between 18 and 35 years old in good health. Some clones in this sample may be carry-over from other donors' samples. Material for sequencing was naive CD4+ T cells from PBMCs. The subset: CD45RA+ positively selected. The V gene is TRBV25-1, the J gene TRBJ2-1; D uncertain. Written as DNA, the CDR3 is TGTGCCAGCAGTTACCCCGGTGCTAGAGCCAATGAGCAGTTCTTC. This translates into CASSYPGARANEQFF.